This T cell receptor beta chain came from a study of circulating and synovial CD4+ cells in juvenile arthritis. The repertoire was sequenced with immunoSEQ multiplex PCR; TCRdb's copy has only in-frame clones and lacks some. This table has approximately 35,000 clones, roughly 96% appearing once. V gave up 4 bases and J gave up 2 bases; unmatched junction bases: 8. Per the germline V gene, CDR1 is SGHRS and CDR2 is YFSETQ. The CDR3 sequence is 17 residues long. Sequencing was performed on CD4+ T cells from blood. The chain recombines TRBV5-1 with TRBJ2-5, with 13 bases aligning to TRBD2. The TCR originated in a human donor with juvenile idiopathic arthritis. The CDR3 DNA reads TGCGCCAGCAGCCTGGGACTAGCGGGGACGGGGCAAGAGACCCAGTACTTC. Encoded protein: CASSLGLAGTGQETQYF.